This T cell receptor beta chain was captured by sequencing in a study of blood T cell repertoires in COVID-19. Background on the study: PBMCs, B-cell-depleted T cells, or T cells were the source of the cDNA or gDNA that made up the material.

Enrolled during active infection, Seattle patients were then followed longitudinally. V was trimmed by 5 bases and J by 2 bases, leaving 12 bases between them. Germline V gene data show CDR1 as LGHDT and CDR2 as YNNKEL (reference sequence). The CDR3 extends over 15 amino acids. Per the study methods: Estimation of nucleated cell counts relied on the amplification of reference gene primers. Data came from immunoSEQ multiplex PCR; TCRdb stores just in-frame clones and leaves some out. For V, J and clone size, that table is used; D and trimming come from the DNA. The table records 250,000 to 400,000 clones, about nine tenths of them present only once.

The specimen sequenced was peripheral blood. This sequence originates from a woman aged 30 to 39 with COVID-19, enrolled during active disease. This chain joins TRBV3-1 (or the pseudogene TRBV3-2) and TRBJ2-2, with D possibly TRBD1 on 5 matching bases. The chain's CDR3 is CASSSERGNTGELFF. The CDR3 coding sequence is TGTGCCAGCAGCTCAGAAAGGGGTAACACCGGGGAGCTGTTTTTT.